One TCR beta chain is described in this entry. Assay used: immunoSEQ multiplex PCR; TCRdb lists only in-frame clones, some missing. The repertoire holds approximately 150,000 clones, with approximately 81% as singletons. This sample is drawn from a study of blood T cell repertoires in COVID-19. Germline CDR1 is SGHTA and CDR2 is FQGNSA. The CDR3 contains 15 residues. V was pared by 1 base and J by 4 bases, with 14 bases between. The sequenced sample was peripheral blood. The origin of this receptor is a human donor with acute or convalescent COVID-19. The donor label of this sample is uncertain. J is TRBJ2-7 and V is TRBV7-2; D perhaps matches TRBD2 (7 bases). CDR3 loop: CASSLEGGGPYEQYF. The DNA for the CDR3 is TGTGCCAGCAGCTTAGAGGGGGGGGGACCTTACGAGCAGTACTTC.